This TCR beta chain was captured by sequencing in a study of long-term antiretroviral therapy in people with HIV. Researchers ran immunoSEQ v3.0 at survey level. About 35,000-55,000 T-cell genomes per sample were the sequencing target. Libraries were prepared by immunoSEQ multiplex PCR; TCRdb keeps only in-frame clonotypes and omits some of them. This sample has around 21,000 clones, with approximately 80% found just once. CDR3 length equals 15 residues. The trim removed 3 bases at V and 4 bases at J, leaving 6 bases unmatched. Germline CDR1 is MDHEN and CDR2 is SYDVKM. The receptor was isolated from a man aged 35 to 55 with HIV. The chain combines TRBV28 with TRBJ2-7; 10 positions match TRBD2. Sequencing was performed on unsorted PBMCs, taken 0.1 years before starting antiretroviral therapy. As DNA, the CDR3 is TGTGCCAGCAGTTTTTCTAGCGGGAGAAGGTACGAGCAGTACTTC. It specifies CASSFSSGRRYEQYF.